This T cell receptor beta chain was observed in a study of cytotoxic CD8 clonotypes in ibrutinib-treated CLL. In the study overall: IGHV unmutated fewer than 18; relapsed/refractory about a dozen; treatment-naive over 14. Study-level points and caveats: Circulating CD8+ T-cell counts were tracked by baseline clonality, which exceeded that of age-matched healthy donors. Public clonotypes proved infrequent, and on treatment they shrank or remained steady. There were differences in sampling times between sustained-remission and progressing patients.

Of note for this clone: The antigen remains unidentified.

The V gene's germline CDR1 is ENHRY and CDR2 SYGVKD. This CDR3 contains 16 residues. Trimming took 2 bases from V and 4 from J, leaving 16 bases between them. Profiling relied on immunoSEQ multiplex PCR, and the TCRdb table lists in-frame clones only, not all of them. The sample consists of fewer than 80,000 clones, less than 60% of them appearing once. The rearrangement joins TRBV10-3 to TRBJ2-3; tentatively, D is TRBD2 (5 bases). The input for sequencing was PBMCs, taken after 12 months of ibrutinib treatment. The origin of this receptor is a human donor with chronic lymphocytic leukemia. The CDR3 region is CAISEGLDFGPDTQYF. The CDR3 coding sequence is TGTGCCATCAGTGAGGGCTTGGACTTCGGCCCAGATACGCAGTATTTT.